These 31 T cell receptor beta chains share one sample of origin, sequenced in a study of identifying expanded T cells in peripheral blood. Profiled with immunoSEQ multiplex PCR; TCRdb holds only in-frame clones, not every one. This sample has tens of thousands of clones; roughly 85% occur once, and the top ten carry less than 5%. The sample taken for sequencing was blood. These receptors all stem from a person aged 18 to 75 in good health.

This clone was observed a single time. The V call is TRBV4-3, the J call TRBJ1-1, with a possible D match to TRBD1 (5 bases). The CDR3 length is 14 residues. V dropped 1 base and J dropped 2 bases, with 8 bases sitting between them. Germline V CDR1 and CDR2: LGHNA, YSLEER. This CDR3 reads CASSQAGGNTEAFF. The CDR3, as DNA: TGCGCCAGCAGCCAAGCTGGGGGAAACACTGAAGCTTTCTTT.

J is TRBJ2-7 and V is TRBV5-5; 11 bases map to TRBD1. Trimming took 1 base from V and 7 from J; bases not matched to a gene: 7. Per the germline V gene, CDR1 is SGHKS and CDR2 is YYEKEE (reference sequence). The CDR3 sequence is 15 residues long. The CDR3 DNA sequence: TGTGCCAGCAGCTTGCAGTGGGACAGGGGGATTGAGCAGTACTTC. This gives the protein CASSLQWDRGIEQYF.

CDR3 nucleotide sequence: TGTGCCAGCAGCCAGCGACAGGGAAACACTGAAGCTTTCTTT. Translation gives CASSQRQGNTEAFF. The gene calls are TRBV7-2 and TRBJ1-1; the match to TRBD1 covers 7 bases. After removal of 5 bases from V and 2 bases from J, the junction contained 5 bases not matched to a gene. The CDR3 is 14 amino acids. Germline V gene lookup returns CDR1 SGHTA and CDR2 FQGNSA.

The J gene is TRBJ2-7, the V gene TRBV10-3; D perhaps matches TRBD2 (5 bases). Between the trimmed V and J ends, which lost 7 bases and 5 bases, there was a span of 12 bases. This CDR3 comprises 12 residues. Looked up from germline, CDR1 is ENHRY and CDR2 is SYGVKD. DNA for the CDR3: TGTGCCATCAAACGGGGTTTGGACGAGCAGTACTTC. Protein sequence: CAIKRGLDEQYF.

This chain uses TRBV7-3 with TRBJ2-5; TRBD2 matches at 8 bases. V was clipped by 3 bases and J by 6 bases; unmatched bases: 9. The V gene's germline CDR1 is SGHTA and CDR2 FQGTGA. The CDR3 runs 15 residues. DNA for the CDR3: TGTGCCAGCAGCTTGGTAGCGGGGATGGAGAAGACCCAGTACTTC. Translated, it gives CASSLVAGMEKTQYF.

This clone appeared a few times. The gene calls are TRBV30 and TRBJ1-1, with D perhaps TRBD1 (6 bases). CDR3 length equals 13 residues. CDR1 GTSNPN and CDR2 SVGIG come from the germline V gene (reference sequence). V lost 3 bases, J lost 7 bases, and 15 bases lay in between. The CDR3 is CAWRTTGSNEAFF. CDR3 coding DNA: TGTGCCTGGAGGACTACAGGGTCTAATGAAGCTTTCTTT.

V and J are TRBV7-9 and TRBJ2-7, with D possibly matching TRBD2 (6 bases). Germline V CDR1 and CDR2: SEHNR, FQNEAQ (reference sequence). Trimming shortened V by 5 bases and J by 3 bases, and 23 bases separated the two germline ends. The CDR3 covers 17 residues. This CDR3 is CASSPRPVSSGLYEQYF. As DNA, the CDR3 is TGTGCCAGCAGCCCCCGTCCGGTATCATCGGGACTCTACGAGCAGTACTTC. The whole variable domain, filled in from reference TRBV7-9 and TRBJ2-7, reads DTGVSQNPRHKITKRGQNVTFRCDPISEHNRLYWYRQTLGQGPEFLTYFQNEAQLEKSRLLSDRFSAERPKGSFSTLEIQRTEQGDSAMYLCASSPRPVSSGLYEQYFGPGTRLTVT.

This clone was detected a few times. This chain connects TRBV5-5 to TRBJ2-1; D is unclear. Looked up from germline, CDR1 is SGHKS and CDR2 is YYEKEE (reference sequence). The CDR3 covers 12 residues. With 4 bases removed from V and 7 bases from J, the gap between germline ends came to 9 bases. The chain's CDR3 is CASSLATNEQFF. As DNA, the CDR3 is TGTGCCAGCAGCCTGGCAACAAATGAGCAGTTCTTC. Combining the CDR3 with reference TRBV5-5 and TRBJ2-1 gives the whole variable domain DAGVTQSPTHLIKTRGQQVTLRCSPISGHKSVSWYQQVLGQGPQFIFQYYEKEERGRGNFPDRFSARQFPNYSSELNVNALLLGDSALYLCASSLATNEQFFGPGTRLTVL.

This chain links TRBV4-1 with TRBJ2-7; possible D gene TRBD2, 5 bases. The CDR3 contains 15 residues. The V gene lost 5 bases and the J gene lost 2 bases, with 16 bases spanning the gap. Germline assignment: CDR1 MGHRA and CDR2 YSYEKL. CDR3 in DNA: TGCGCCAGCAGCAACGGGGTCGGGCGACCCTACGAGCAGTACTTC. Its translation is CASSNGVGRPYEQYF.

A word on this clone: Within the sample, other DNA sequences also encode this same CDR3. The CDR3 reads CASSDSSRGTEAFF. The CDR3 DNA reads TGTGCCAGCAGTGACTCGAGTCGTGGCACTGAAGCTTTCTTT. The chain employs TRBV6-4 and TRBJ1-1, with D hard to call. Germline values: CDR1 MRHNA, CDR2 SNTAGT. The ends were cut back, 0 bases at V and 4 bases at J, with 9 bases in the middle. This CDR3 spans 14 amino acids.

The chain is built from TRBV10-3 and TRBJ2-5, with a tentative D call TRBD2 (5 bases). This CDR3 spans 13 amino acids. The germline gives CDR1 ENHRY, CDR2 SYGVKD. Trimming stripped 7 bases from V and 0 bases from J, with 9 bases between. CDR3 protein: CAIMGANQETQYF. DNA for the CDR3: TGTGCCATCATGGGAGCGAACCAAGAGACCCAGTACTTC.

This clone occurred a few times. The chain couples TRBV5-1 to TRBJ2-3; TRBD2 aligns across 8 bases. Germline V lookup: CDR1 SGHRS, CDR2 YFSETQ. Trimming removed 0 bases from V and 11 bases from J; junction bases left unmatched: 8. The CDR3 contains 14 residues. Here the CDR3 DNA reads TGCGCCAGCAGCTTGGCCCGGGGGGGGCTCGAGCAGTATTTT. It codes for CASSLARGGLEQYF. The full variable domain, its missing parts supplied by reference TRBV5-1 and TRBJ2-3, is KAGVTQTPRYLIKTRGQQVTLSCSPISGHRSVSWYQQTPGQGLQFLFEYFSETQRNKGNFPGRFSGRQFSNSRSEMNVSTLELGDSALYLCASSLARGGLEQYFGPGTRLTVL.

V usage is TRBV11-2 and J usage is TRBJ2-2, with 10 bases aligning to TRBD1. This CDR3 region has 16 residues. Trimming removed 5 bases from V and 4 bases from J; junction bases left unmatched: 7. Germline V CDR1 and CDR2: SGHAT, FQNNGV. CDR3 bases: TGTGCCAGCAGCCGCGGGGACAGGGGACGCACCGGGGAGCTGTTTTTT. The encoded protein is CASSRGDRGRTGELFF.

This CDR3 is CASSRGDRVNEQYF. CDR3 DNA sequence: TGTGCCAGCAGCCGTGGGGACAGGGTGAACGAGCAGTACTTC. The V call is TRBV11-3, the J call TRBJ2-7; 9 bases are shared with TRBD1. This CDR3 is 14 amino acids long. The junction had 7 bases not matched to a gene; V was cut back by 5 bases and J by 5 bases. CDR1 is SGHNT, CDR2 YENEEA, per germline.

The rearrangement joins TRBV11-3 to TRBJ2-7; 8 positions agree with TRBD2. Germline trimming cut 5 bases from V and 6 bases from J; bases unmatched to any gene: 6. The V gene's germline CDR1 is SGHNT and CDR2 YENEEA. This CDR3 is 13 amino acids long. CDR3 sequence: CASSLSGVGEQYF. CDR3 DNA sequence: TGTGCCAGCAGCCTTAGCGGGGTAGGCGAGCAGTACTTC.

CDR3 DNA: TGCGCCAGTAATGGCGGGAATGGCTACACCTTC. Its translation: CASNGGNGYTF. V is TRBV5-1 and J is TRBJ1-2; D is undetermined. CDR1 and CDR2 from the germline V gene are SGHRS and YFSETQ. The CDR3 sequence is 11 residues long. The V gene lost 8 bases and the J gene lost 6 bases, with 11 bases spanning the gap.

This clone came up once. The chain is built from TRBV4-1 and TRBJ1-1; 8 bases align to TRBD1. The CDR3 is made up of 14 amino acids. Germline CDR1 MGHRA, CDR2 YSYEKL. V was clipped by 4 bases and J by 2 bases; unmatched bases: 3. This CDR3 is CASSRTGGNTEAFF. CDR3 DNA sequence: TGCGCCAGCAGCCGAACAGGGGGAAACACTGAAGCTTTCTTT.

The J gene is TRBJ1-1, the V gene TRBV5-1; 7 bases align to TRBD1. Trimming took 3 bases from V and 3 from J; bases not matched to a gene: 5. Per the germline V gene, CDR1 is SGHRS and CDR2 is YFSETQ. This CDR3 comprises 14 residues. CDR3 DNA sequence: TGCGCCAGCAGCTCGGGACAGCTCGACACTGAAGCTTTCTTT. It codes for CASSSGQLDTEAFF.

J is TRBJ2-3 and V is TRBV29-1, with D unclear. Germline V lookup: CDR1 SQVTM, CDR2 ANQGSEA. CDR3 length: 14 residues. The V and J ends lost 0 bases and 7 bases respectively, with 14 bases between them. The CDR3 DNA reads TGCAGCGTTGAAGAGATATACGGAACCTATACGCAGTATTTT. Amino acid sequence: CSVEEIYGTYTQYF.

V usage is TRBV5-1 and J usage is TRBJ2-5, with D perhaps TRBD2 (5 bases). The CDR3 totals 14 residues. Trimming stripped 4 bases from V and 5 bases from J, with 15 bases between. The germline V gene encodes CDR1 SGHRS and CDR2 YFSETQ. The CDR3 sequence is CASSGLLDGETQYF. CDR3 DNA: TGCGCCAGCAGCGGGTTACTAGACGGGGAGACCCAGTACTTC.

V is TRBV6-5 and J is TRBJ1-3; TRBD1 aligns across 11 bases. Trimming cost V 5 bases and J 4 bases; bases outside gene matches: 1. This CDR3 comprises 14 residues. Germline V gene data show CDR1 as MNHEY and CDR2 as SVGAGI. Here the CDR3 DNA reads TGTGCCAGCAGTCGGGACAGGGGGGGAAACACCATATATTTT. As protein: CASSRDRGGNTIYF.

With respect to this clone: Other DNA sequences in this specimen translate into the identical CDR3. The rearrangement links TRBV9 to TRBJ2-7; D could derive from TRBD1 or TRBD2 (5 bases each). Trimming left V 0 bases short and J 2 bases short, with 9 bases between. This CDR3 is built from 14 residues. Germline CDR1 is SGDLS and CDR2 is YYNGEE. CDR3 residues: CASSVVGGPYEQYF. CDR3 DNA: TGTGCCAGCAGCGTAGTTGGGGGTCCCTACGAGCAGTACTTC.

V usage is TRBV7-9 and J usage is TRBJ1-4, with a tentative D call TRBD1 (6 bases). Germline CDR1 SEHNR, CDR2 FQNEAQ (reference sequence). Trimming removed 2 bases at V and 4 bases at J, with 11 bases between. This CDR3 has 15 residues. Written as DNA, the CDR3 is TGTGCCAGCAGCTTATCGGGGGGACATAATGAAAAACTGTTTTTT. This encodes CASSLSGGHNEKLFF.

This clone has only a few counts. The chain employs TRBV19 and TRBJ2-1; possibly TRBD1 for D (5 bases). The CDR3 contains 12 residues. V was cut by 10 bases and J by 8 bases, with 15 bases left in between. The germline CDR1 and CDR2 sequences are LNHDA and SQIVND (reference sequence). The CDR3 DNA follows: TGTGCCACCACGTCCCCAGGGCATGAGCAGTTCTTC. It is translated as CATTSPGHEQFF.

The V and J genes are TRBV11-3 and TRBJ2-3; 12 bases match TRBD1. The length of the CDR3 is 19 residues. Per the germline V gene, CDR1 is SGHNT and CDR2 is YENEEA. The J segment lost 1 base and the V segment lost 8 bases, leaving 16 bases of the junction unmatched. The CDR3 region is CASAPGQGASRSGTDTQYF. CDR3 DNA: TGTGCCAGCGCGCCGGGACAGGGGGCATCTCGCTCCGGCACAGATACGCAGTATTTT.

This chain connects TRBV6-5 to TRBJ1-1; D gene ambiguous. V dropped 1 base and J dropped 7 bases, with 10 bases sitting between them. Germline CDR1 is MNHEY and CDR2 is SVGAGI. This CDR3 has 13 residues. CDR3 region: CASSYWGSGEAFF. For the CDR3, the DNA is TGTGCCAGCAGTTACTGGGGAAGTGGTGAAGCTTTCTTT.

In its sample, this clone was seen a few times. CDR3 in DNA: TGTGCCAGCAGGAGATACAGGGGTGGGTCCACTGAAGCTTTCTTT. The encoded protein is CASRRYRGGSTEAFF. The chain combines TRBV2 with TRBJ1-1; 7 bases agree with TRBD1. This CDR3 is built from 15 residues. Germline-derived CDR1 and CDR2 are SNHLY and FYNNEI. Trimming removed 6 bases from V and 4 bases from J; junction bases left unmatched: 11.

The V and J genes are TRBV6-1 and TRBJ1-1; D unresolved. From germline, CDR1 is MNHNS and CDR2 SASEGT. V shed 7 bases and J shed 2 bases, with 11 bases lying between them. CDR3 length: 13 residues. CDR3 loop: CASILMGNTEAFF. The DNA for the CDR3 is TGTGCCAGCATCCTCATGGGCAACACTGAAGCTTTCTTT.

The chain employs TRBV5-1 and TRBJ2-2, with D unresolved. This CDR3 is 13 amino acids long. V was pared by 5 bases and J by 7 bases, with 12 bases between. Germline CDR1 SGHRS, CDR2 YFSETQ. The chain's CDR3 is CASSTRVGGELFF. The CDR3, as DNA: TGCGCCAGCAGTACAAGGGTTGGCGGGGAGCTGTTTTTT.

The chain recombines TRBV7-9 with TRBJ1-2, with D tentatively TRBD1 (5 bases). V lost 3 bases and J 2 bases, leaving 16 bases between the germline ends. The CDR3 consists of 16 residues. The germline gives CDR1 SEHNR, CDR2 FQNEAQ (reference sequence). The CDR3 region has the DNA TGTGCCAGCAGCTTTCGAGGGGCGCGAGGGAACTATGGCTACACCTTC. It encodes CASSFRGARGNYGYTF. Together with reference TRBV7-9 and TRBJ1-2, the CDR3 gives the full variable domain: DTGVSQNPRHKITKRGQNVTFRCDPISEHNRLYWYRQTLGQGPEFLTYFQNEAQLEKSRLLSDRFSAERPKGSFSTLEIQRTEQGDSAMYLCASSFRGARGNYGYTFGSGTRLTVV.

The chain carries TRBV9 and TRBJ1-1, with D tentatively TRBD1 (6 bases). This CDR3 is 14 amino acids long. CDR1 and CDR2 (germline): SGDLS, YYNGEE. Deletions cut 4 bases from V and 0 bases from J, with 10 bases between. CDR3 nucleotides: TGTGCCAGCAGCATCGGACAGTTGAACACTGAAGCTTTCTTT. This codes for CASSIGQLNTEAFF.